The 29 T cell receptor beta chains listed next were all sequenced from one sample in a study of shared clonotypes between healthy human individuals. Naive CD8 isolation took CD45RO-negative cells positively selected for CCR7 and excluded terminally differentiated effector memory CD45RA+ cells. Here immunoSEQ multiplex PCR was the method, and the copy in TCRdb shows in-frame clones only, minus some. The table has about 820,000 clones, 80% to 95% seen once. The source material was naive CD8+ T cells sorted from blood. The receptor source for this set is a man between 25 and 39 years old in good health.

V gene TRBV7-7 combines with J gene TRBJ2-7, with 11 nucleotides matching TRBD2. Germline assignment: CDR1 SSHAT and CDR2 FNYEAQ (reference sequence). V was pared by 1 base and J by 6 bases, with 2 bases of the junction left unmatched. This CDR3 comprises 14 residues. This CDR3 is CASSLGTSGSEQYF. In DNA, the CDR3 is TGTGCCAGCAGCTTAGGGACTAGCGGGTCCGAGCAGTACTTC.

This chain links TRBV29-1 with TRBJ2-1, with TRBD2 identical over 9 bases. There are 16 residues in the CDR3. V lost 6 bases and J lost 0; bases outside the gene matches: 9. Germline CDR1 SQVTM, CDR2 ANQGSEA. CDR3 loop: CSVVAGELYSYNEQFF. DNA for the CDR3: TGCAGCGTGGTAGCGGGAGAACTTTACTCCTACAATGAGCAGTTCTTC.

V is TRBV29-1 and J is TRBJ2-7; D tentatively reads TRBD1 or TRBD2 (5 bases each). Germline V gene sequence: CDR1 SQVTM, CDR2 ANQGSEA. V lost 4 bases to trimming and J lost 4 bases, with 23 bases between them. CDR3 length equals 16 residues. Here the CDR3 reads CSVGGSTRGLEYEQYF. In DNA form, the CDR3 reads TGCAGCGTTGGGGGCTCTACAAGAGGGCTTGAATACGAGCAGTACTTC.

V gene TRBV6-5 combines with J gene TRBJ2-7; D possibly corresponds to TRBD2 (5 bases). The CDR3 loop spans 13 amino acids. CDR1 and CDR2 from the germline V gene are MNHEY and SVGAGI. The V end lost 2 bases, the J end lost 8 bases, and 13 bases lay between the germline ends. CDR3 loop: CASSYTSGIQQYF. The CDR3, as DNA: TGTGCCAGCAGTTACACCTCGGGGATACAGCAGTACTTC.

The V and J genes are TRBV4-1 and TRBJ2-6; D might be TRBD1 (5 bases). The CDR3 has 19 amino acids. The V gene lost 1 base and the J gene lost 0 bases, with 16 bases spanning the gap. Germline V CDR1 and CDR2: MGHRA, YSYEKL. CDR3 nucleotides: TGCGCCAGCAGCCAAGGAGACTCGACAGTCCTCTCTGGGGCCAACGTCCTGACTTTC. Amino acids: CASSQGDSTVLSGANVLTF.

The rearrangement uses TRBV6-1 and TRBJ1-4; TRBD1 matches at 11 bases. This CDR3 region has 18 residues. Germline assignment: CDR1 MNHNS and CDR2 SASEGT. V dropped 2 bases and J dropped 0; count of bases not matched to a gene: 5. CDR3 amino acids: CASSERTGGWATNEKLFF. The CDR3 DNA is TGTGCCAGCAGTGAACGGACAGGGGGCTGGGCAACTAATGAAAAACTGTTTTTT.

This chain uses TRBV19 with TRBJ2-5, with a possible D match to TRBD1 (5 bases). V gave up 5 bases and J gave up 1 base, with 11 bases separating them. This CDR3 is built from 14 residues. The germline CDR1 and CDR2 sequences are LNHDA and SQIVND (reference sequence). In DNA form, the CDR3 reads TGTGCCAGTAGTGTCTCGACAGTCCAAGAGACCCAGTACTTC. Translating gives CASSVSTVQETQYF.

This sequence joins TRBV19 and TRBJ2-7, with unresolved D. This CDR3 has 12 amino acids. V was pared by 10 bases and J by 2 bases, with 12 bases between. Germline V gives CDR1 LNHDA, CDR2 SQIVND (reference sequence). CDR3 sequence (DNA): TGTGCCACCCAAGACGCAGCCTACGAGCAGTACTTC. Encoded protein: CATQDAAYEQYF.

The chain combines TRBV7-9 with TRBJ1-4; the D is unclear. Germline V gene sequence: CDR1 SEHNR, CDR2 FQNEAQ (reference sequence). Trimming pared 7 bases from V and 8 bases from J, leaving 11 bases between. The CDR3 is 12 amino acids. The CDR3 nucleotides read TGTGCCAGCACCCAACCTTCCGAAAAACTGTTTTTT. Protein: CASTQPSEKLFF.

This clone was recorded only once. CDR3 sequence: CASSVIQDSTEGAFF. The CDR3 DNA follows: TGTGCCAGCAGCGTAATTCAGGATAGTACAGAAGGAGCTTTCTTT. The gene calls are TRBV9 and TRBJ1-1; D gene ambiguous. This CDR3 region has 15 residues. Trimming stripped 1 base from V and 10 bases from J, with 20 bases between. The germline gives CDR1 SGDLS, CDR2 YYNGEE.

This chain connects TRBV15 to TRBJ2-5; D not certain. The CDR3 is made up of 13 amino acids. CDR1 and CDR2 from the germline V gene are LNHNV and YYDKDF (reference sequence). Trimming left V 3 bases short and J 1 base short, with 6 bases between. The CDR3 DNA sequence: TGTGCCACCAGCAGTGTATTCCAAGAGACCCAGTACTTC. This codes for CATSSVFQETQYF.

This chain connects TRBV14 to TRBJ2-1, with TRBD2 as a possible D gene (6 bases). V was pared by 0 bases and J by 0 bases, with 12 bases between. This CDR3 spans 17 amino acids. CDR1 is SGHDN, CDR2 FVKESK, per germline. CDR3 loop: CASSQDPHGSSYNEQFF. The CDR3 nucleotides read TGTGCCAGCAGCCAAGACCCTCACGGGAGCTCCTACAATGAGCAGTTCTTC.

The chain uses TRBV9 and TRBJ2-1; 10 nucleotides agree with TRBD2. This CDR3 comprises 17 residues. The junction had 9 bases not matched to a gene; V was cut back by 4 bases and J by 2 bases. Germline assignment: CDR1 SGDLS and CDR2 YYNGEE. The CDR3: CASSPFLAGGPYNEQFF. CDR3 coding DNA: TGTGCCAGCAGCCCCTTTTTAGCGGGAGGACCCTACAATGAGCAGTTCTTC.

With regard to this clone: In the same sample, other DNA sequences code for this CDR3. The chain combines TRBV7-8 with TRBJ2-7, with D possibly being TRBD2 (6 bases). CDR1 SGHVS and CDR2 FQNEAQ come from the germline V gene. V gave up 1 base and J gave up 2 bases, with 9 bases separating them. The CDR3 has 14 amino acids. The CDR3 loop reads CASSLGGGPYEQYF. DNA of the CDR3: TGTGCCAGCAGCTTAGGTGGAGGGCCCTACGAGCAGTACTTC.

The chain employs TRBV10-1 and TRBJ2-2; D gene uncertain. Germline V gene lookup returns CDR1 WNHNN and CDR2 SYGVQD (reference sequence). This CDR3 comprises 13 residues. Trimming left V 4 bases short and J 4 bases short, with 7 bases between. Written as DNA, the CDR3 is TGCGCCAGCAGTGGGATACTCACCGGGGAGCTGTTTTTT. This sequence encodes CASSGILTGELFF.

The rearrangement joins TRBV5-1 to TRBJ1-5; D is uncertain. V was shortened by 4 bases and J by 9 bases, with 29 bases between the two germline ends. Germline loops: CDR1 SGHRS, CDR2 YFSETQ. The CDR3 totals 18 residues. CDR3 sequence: CASSHKDEQTHLMLPQHF. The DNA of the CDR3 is TGCGCCAGCAGCCACAAGGACGAACAGACTCACCTTATGTTGCCCCAGCATTTT. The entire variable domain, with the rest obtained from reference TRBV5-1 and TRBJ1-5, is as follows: KAGVTQTPRYLIKTRGQQVTLSCSPISGHRSVSWYQQTPGQGLQFLFEYFSETQRNKGNFPGRFSGRQFSNSRSEMNVSTLELGDSALYLCASSHKDEQTHLMLPQHFGDGTRLSIL.

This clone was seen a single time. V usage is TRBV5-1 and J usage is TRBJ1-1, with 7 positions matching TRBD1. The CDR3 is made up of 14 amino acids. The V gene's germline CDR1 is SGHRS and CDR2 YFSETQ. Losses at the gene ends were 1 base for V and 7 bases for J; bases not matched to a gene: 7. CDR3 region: CASSLRGTDVEAFF. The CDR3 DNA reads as TGCGCCAGCAGCTTGAGGGGGACAGACGTTGAAGCTTTCTTT.

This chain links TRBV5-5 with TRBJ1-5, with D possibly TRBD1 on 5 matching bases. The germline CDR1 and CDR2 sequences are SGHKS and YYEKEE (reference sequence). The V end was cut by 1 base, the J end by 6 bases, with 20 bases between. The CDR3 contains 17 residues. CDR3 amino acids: CASSLNPNSQASQPQHF. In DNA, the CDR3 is TGTGCCAGCAGCTTGAATCCGAACTCACAGGCAAGTCAGCCCCAGCATTTT.

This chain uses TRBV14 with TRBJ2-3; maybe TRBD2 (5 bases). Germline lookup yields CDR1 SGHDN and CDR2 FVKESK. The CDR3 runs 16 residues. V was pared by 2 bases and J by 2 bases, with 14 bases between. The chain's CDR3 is CASSQTPGSYTDTQYF. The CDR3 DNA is TGTGCCAGCAGCCAAACGCCGGGATCTTACACAGATACGCAGTATTTT.

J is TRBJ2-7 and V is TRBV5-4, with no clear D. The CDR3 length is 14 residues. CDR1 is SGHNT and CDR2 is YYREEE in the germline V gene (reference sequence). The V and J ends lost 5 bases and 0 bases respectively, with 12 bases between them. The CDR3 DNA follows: TGTGCCAGCAGACCCGACTCCGGCTCCTACGAGCAGTACTTC. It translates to CASRPDSGSYEQYF.

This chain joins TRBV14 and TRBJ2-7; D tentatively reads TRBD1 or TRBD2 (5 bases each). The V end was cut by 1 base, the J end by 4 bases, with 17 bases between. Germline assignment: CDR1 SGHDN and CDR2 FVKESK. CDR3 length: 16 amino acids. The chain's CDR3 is CASSQGWETVVYEQYF. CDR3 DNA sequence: TGTGCCAGCAGCCAAGGTTGGGAGACAGTCGTATACGAGCAGTACTTC.

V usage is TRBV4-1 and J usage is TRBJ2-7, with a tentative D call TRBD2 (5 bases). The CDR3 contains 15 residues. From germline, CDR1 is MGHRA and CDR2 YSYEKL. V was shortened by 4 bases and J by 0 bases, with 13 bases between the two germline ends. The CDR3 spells CASSRLSGSSYEQYF. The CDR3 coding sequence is TGCGCCAGCAGCCGATTGAGCGGAAGCTCCTACGAGCAGTACTTC.

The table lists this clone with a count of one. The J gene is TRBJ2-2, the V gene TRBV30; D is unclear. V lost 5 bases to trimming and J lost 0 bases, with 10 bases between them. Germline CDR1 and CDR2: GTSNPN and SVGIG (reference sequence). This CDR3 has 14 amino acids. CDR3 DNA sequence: TGTGCCTGGGAGCCTGACGCGAACACCGGGGAGCTGTTTTTT. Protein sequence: CAWEPDANTGELFF.

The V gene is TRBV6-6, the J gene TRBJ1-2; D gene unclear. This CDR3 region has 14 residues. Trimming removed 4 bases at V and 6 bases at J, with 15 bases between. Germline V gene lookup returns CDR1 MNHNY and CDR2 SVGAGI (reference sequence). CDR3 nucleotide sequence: TGTGCCAGCAGTTCGGGCAGGCCCGGAGATGGCTACACCTTC. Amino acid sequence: CASSSGRPGDGYTF.

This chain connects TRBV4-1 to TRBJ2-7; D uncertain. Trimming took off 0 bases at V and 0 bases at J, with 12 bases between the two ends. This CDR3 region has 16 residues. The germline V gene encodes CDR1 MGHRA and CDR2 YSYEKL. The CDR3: CASSQDGQGSSYEQYF. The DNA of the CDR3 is TGCGCCAGCAGCCAAGATGGGCAAGGGTCCTCCTACGAGCAGTACTTC.

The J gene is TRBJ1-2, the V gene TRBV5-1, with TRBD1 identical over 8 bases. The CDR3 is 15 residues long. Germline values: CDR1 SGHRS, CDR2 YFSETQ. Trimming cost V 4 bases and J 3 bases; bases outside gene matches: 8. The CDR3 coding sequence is TGCGCCAGCAGCCGGACAGGGACGGGAGACTATGGCTACACCTTC. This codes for CASSRTGTGDYGYTF. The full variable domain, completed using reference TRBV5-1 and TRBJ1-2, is KAGVTQTPRYLIKTRGQQVTLSCSPISGHRSVSWYQQTPGQGLQFLFEYFSETQRNKGNFPGRFSGRQFSNSRSEMNVSTLELGDSALYLCASSRTGTGDYGYTFGSGTRLTVV.

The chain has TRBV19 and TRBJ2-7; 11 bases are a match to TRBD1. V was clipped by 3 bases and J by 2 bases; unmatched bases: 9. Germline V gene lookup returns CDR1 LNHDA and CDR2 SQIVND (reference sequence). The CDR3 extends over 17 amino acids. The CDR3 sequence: CASSMGSGQGATYEQYF. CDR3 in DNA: TGTGCCAGTAGTATGGGGAGCGGACAGGGGGCCACCTACGAGCAGTACTTC.

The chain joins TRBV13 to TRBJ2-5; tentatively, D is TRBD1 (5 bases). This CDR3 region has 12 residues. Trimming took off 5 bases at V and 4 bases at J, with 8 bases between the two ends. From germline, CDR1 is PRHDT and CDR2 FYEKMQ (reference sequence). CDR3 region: CASSPRGETQYF. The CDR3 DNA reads TGTGCCAGCAGCCCAAGGGGAGAGACCCAGTACTTC.

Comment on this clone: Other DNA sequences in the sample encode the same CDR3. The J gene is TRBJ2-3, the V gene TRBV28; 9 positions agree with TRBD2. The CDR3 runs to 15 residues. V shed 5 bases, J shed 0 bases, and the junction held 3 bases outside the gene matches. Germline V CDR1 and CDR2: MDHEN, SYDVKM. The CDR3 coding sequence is TGTGCCAGCAGTCTCACTAGCGGGAGCACAGATACGCAGTATTTT. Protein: CASSLTSGSTDTQYF.